Each of the 28 T cell receptor beta chains below was sequenced from the same sample in a study of regulatory T cells in long-lasting Graves disease. Libraries of TCR beta came from iRepertoire HTBI primers plus Arm-PCR of CDR3 regions. TCRdb reanalysed the multiplex PCR reads using MiXCR and keeps one entry per CDR3 protein. The repertoire holds about 500,000 distinct CDR3 sequences, with about 16% as singletons. Time point noted: newly diagnosed GD, antithyroid drugs for less than 3 months. Researchers made the TCR library from RNA that was extracted from PBMCs. The data were also submitted as part of a second study, on T cells in Graves' hyperthyroidism and ophthalmopathy.

Source: peripheral blood mononuclear cells (PBMCs), taken at new diagnosis, from a patient treated with antithyroid drugs. These receptor sequences come from a man aged 40-50 years with Graves disease.

Ten or more counts support this clonotype. This sequence joins TRBV30 and TRBJ2-7, with D tentatively TRBD1 (6 bases). The CDR3 contains 14 residues. Trimming stripped 6 bases from V and 7 bases from J, with 22 bases between. Germline V gene sequence: CDR1 GTSNPN, CDR2 SVGIG (reference sequence). This chain's CDR3 is CACLPGQGIGEQYF. The CDR3 region has the DNA TGTGCCTGCCTCCCCGGGCAGGGGATCGGGGAGCAGTACTTC.

This chain connects TRBV7-9 to TRBJ2-2; TRBD2 is a possible D gene (6 bases). Germline V lookup: CDR1 SEHNR, CDR2 FQNEAQ (reference sequence). V dropped 3 bases and J dropped 0 bases, with 11 bases sitting between them. The CDR3 sequence is 16 residues long. The CDR3 sequence: CASSLPGLANTGELFF. The CDR3 bases are TGTGCCAGCAGCTTGCCGGGACTCGCGAACACCGGGGAGCTGTTTTTT.

This clonotype was recorded many times. This sequence joins TRBV20-1 and TRBJ1-5; unclear D gene. This CDR3 comprises 15 residues. The germline V gene encodes CDR1 DFQATT and CDR2 SNEGSKA (reference sequence). V was cut by 6 bases and J by 1 base, with 16 bases left in between. CDR3: CSALTWQISNQPQHF. The CDR3 bases are TGCAGTGCCCTTACGTGGCAAATAAGCAATCAGCCCCAGCATTTT.

This clonotype was recorded many times. This chain uses TRBV27 with TRBJ2-7, with D possibly TRBD1 on 5 matching bases. CDR3 length: 15 amino acids. Trimming took off 5 bases at V and 2 bases at J, with 16 bases between the two ends. Germline V gene lookup returns CDR1 MNHEY and CDR2 SMNVEV (reference sequence). CDR3 nucleotides: TGTGCCAGCAGTCCCTACCCGCAGGGTACCTACGAGCAGTACTTC. It specifies CASSPYPQGTYEQYF.

This clonotype was seen a few times. The chain employs TRBV6-1 and TRBJ1-5, with a tentative D call TRBD1 (5 bases). CDR1 and CDR2 (germline): MNHNS, SASEGT. V gave up 6 bases and J gave up 7 bases, with 16 bases separating them. CDR3 length: 14 residues. CDR3 nucleotide sequence: TGTGCCAGCAGAATCATCGAGGGACCGCAGCCCCAGCATTTT. This encodes CASRIIEGPQPQHF.

V usage is TRBV5-1 and J usage is TRBJ2-5; D is perhaps TRBD1 (5 bases). This CDR3 has 13 residues. Germline CDR1 is SGHRS and CDR2 is YFSETQ. V was clipped by 2 bases and J by 3 bases, with 8 bases between them. As DNA, the CDR3 is TGCGCCAGCAGCTTAGACAGCGAAGAGACCCAGTACTTC. Translation: CASSLDSEETQYF.

The table lists this clonotype with a few counts. A much larger clone lies a single base off, so this may be a read error. The genes are TRBV7-2 and TRBJ2-7, with 8 bases aligning to TRBD2. Germline values: CDR1 SGHTA, CDR2 FQGNSA. CDR3 length: 15 residues. Trimming removed 5 bases from V and 4 bases from J; junction bases left unmatched: 10. CDR3 DNA: TGTGCCAGCAGCCCCGGACCAGCGGGAGCATACGAGCAGTACTTC. It encodes CASSPGPAGAYEQYF.

This clonotype was observed many times. J is TRBJ2-2 and V is TRBV28; D gene ambiguous. The ends were cut back, 5 bases at V and 1 base at J, with 8 bases in the middle. CDR3 length equals 14 residues. Germline assignment: CDR1 MDHEN and CDR2 SYDVKM. In DNA form, the CDR3 reads TGTGCCAGCAGTATTACACGGAACACCGGGGAGCTGTTTTTT. Translating it yields CASSITRNTGELFF.

This clonotype was seen more than once but under ten times. The V call is TRBV2, the J call TRBJ2-2, with no clear D. Per the germline V gene, CDR1 is SNHLY and CDR2 is FYNNEI. There are 14 residues in the CDR3. V lost 6 bases and J 0 bases, leaving 8 bases between the germline ends. CDR3 in DNA: TGTGCCAGCAGGGCGAATCCGAACACCGGGGAGCTGTTTTTT. It translates to CASRANPNTGELFF.

Ten or more counts support this clonotype. The CDR3: CSARPADSNQPQHF. Here the CDR3 DNA reads TGCAGTGCTAGACCGGCTGATAGCAATCAGCCCCAGCATTTT. This chain links TRBV20-1 with TRBJ1-5, with D hard to call. Per germline, CDR1 DFQATT and CDR2 SNEGSKA (reference sequence). This CDR3 is built from 14 residues. Deletions cut 2 bases from V and 0 bases from J, with 8 bases between.

This clonotype was counted ten times or more. This rearrangement joins TRBV11-2 to TRBJ2-1; tentative D call: TRBD2 (5 bases). V was pared by 4 bases and J by 7 bases, with 8 bases between. This CDR3 is 12 amino acids long. CDR1 is SGHAT and CDR2 is FQNNGV in the germline V gene. CDR3 sequence reads: CASSWRGNEQFF. The CDR3 nucleotides read TGTGCCAGCAGCTGGAGAGGGAATGAGCAGTTCTTC.

This clonotype occurred a few times. This chain connects TRBV27 to TRBJ2-4; D may be TRBD1 or TRBD2 (5 bases each). CDR3 length: 13 amino acids. Germline-derived CDR1 and CDR2 are MNHEY and SMNVEV (reference sequence). Trimming left V 2 bases short and J 8 bases short, with 10 bases between. CDR3 amino acids: CASSLNRRDIQYF. The CDR3 bases are TGTGCCAGCAGTTTAAACAGGCGGGACATTCAGTACTTC.

Points on this clonotype: This sequence may be a read error, since a much larger clone differs from it by one base. The chain recombines TRBV6-1 with TRBJ2-3; 9 positions agree with TRBD2. This CDR3 is 14 amino acids long. V lost 6 bases, J lost 10 bases, and 11 bases stayed unmatched. Per germline, CDR1 MNHNS and CDR2 SASEGT. CDR3 in amino acids: CASRVSGRRGAQYF. The CDR3 coding sequence is TGTGCCAGCAGGGTCAGCGGGAGGCGAGGTGCGCAGTATTTT.

This clonotype was picked up one time. A junction boundary mismatches the germline segment, possibly from a read error. The gene calls are TRBV11-2 and TRBJ2-7; D is uncertain. Germline assignment: CDR1 SGHAT and CDR2 FQNNGV. The CDR3 spans 12 residues. The CDR3 region is CASSASPYEQYF. DNA of the CDR3: TGCGCCAGCAGCGCAAGCCCCTACGAGCAGTACTTC. Together with reference TRBV11-2 and TRBJ2-7, the CDR3 gives the full variable domain: EAGVAQSPRYKIIEKRQSVAFWCNPISGHATLYWYQQILGQGPKLLIQFQNNGVVDDSQLPKDRFSAERLKGVDSTLKIQPAKLEDSAVYLCASSASPYEQYFGPGTRLTVT.

The rearrangement links TRBV28 to TRBJ1-1; tentative D call: TRBD1 (5 bases). The CDR3 is made up of 14 amino acids. Germline CDR1 MDHEN, CDR2 SYDVKM. The V gene lost 6 bases and the J gene lost 0 bases, with 11 bases spanning the gap. The chain's CDR3 is CASSADSLNTEAFF. The CDR3, as DNA: TGTGCCAGCAGCGCAGACAGCCTGAACACTGAAGCTTTCTTT.

This clonotype was seen more than once but under ten times. The V gene is TRBV24-1, the J gene TRBJ1-3, with D perhaps TRBD1 (6 bases). V shed 9 bases and J shed 4 bases, with 9 bases lying between them. This CDR3 is 12 amino acids long. CDR1 and CDR2 (germline): KGHDR, SFDVKD. CDR3 in amino acids: CATGGPGNTIYF. In nucleotides, the CDR3 is TGTGCCACCGGGGGGCCGGGAAACACCATATATTTT.

This clonotype was seen ten or more times. This chain uses TRBV28 with TRBJ2-1, with D unresolved. Between the trimmed V and J ends, which lost 5 bases and 0 bases, there was a span of 11 bases. The CDR3 is made up of 15 amino acids. Germline lookup yields CDR1 MDHEN and CDR2 SYDVKM. DNA of the CDR3: TGTGCCAGCAGTCCTTTGGACGCCTCCTACAATGAGCAGTTCTTC. Its translation: CASSPLDASYNEQFF.

The chain carries TRBV5-4 and TRBJ2-1; 7 bases match TRBD2. CDR1 is SGHNT, CDR2 YYREEE, per germline (reference sequence). The CDR3 sequence is 15 residues long. The trim removed 5 bases at V and 0 bases at J, leaving 5 bases unmatched. The CDR3 protein is CASRQSGTSYNEQFF. CDR3 in DNA: TGTGCCAGCAGACAGAGCGGGACCTCCTACAATGAGCAGTTCTTC.

In its sample, this clonotype was seen many times. This chain uses TRBV5-1 with TRBJ1-2; D remains ambiguous. The germline V gene has CDR1 SGHRS and CDR2 YFSETQ. V shed 0 bases and J shed 4 bases, with 13 bases lying between them. The CDR3 is made up of 15 amino acids. Here the CDR3 DNA reads TGCGCCAGCAGCTTGGGTCCGGACCCAGGCTATGGCTACACCTTC. This gives the protein CASSLGPDPGYGYTF.

This clonotype was found many times. The chain combines TRBV20-1 with TRBJ2-7, with TRBD1 matching 9 bases. This CDR3 is built from 13 residues. Germline lookup yields CDR1 DFQATT and CDR2 SNEGSKA (reference sequence). The ends lost 5 bases at V and 2 bases at J; junction bases unmatched: 4. The CDR3: CSAPGTGPYEQYF. CDR3 bases: TGCAGTGCTCCCGGGACAGGGCCCTACGAGCAGTACTTC.

In its sample, this clonotype was seen many times. The CDR3 protein is CASSPGTQSSYEQYF. In nucleotides, the CDR3 is TGTGCCAGCAGCCCCGGGACACAGAGCTCCTACGAGCAGTACTTC. V and J are TRBV6-1 and TRBJ2-7, with TRBD1 as a possible D gene (6 bases). Germline loops: CDR1 MNHNS, CDR2 SASEGT. CDR3 length: 15 residues. The ends were cut back, 6 bases at V and 0 bases at J, with 15 bases in the middle.

A word on this clonotype: This may be a read error: a much more frequent sequence differs by one nucleotide. The V gene is TRBV30, the J gene TRBJ2-5, with D perhaps TRBD2 (6 bases). The V end lost 5 bases, the J end lost 4 bases, and 20 bases lay between the germline ends. This CDR3 is built from 15 residues. In germline, CDR1 is GTSNPN, CDR2 SVGIG (reference sequence). CDR3 DNA: TGTGCCTGGGGCCGGGGGAATGGGGCTGGAGAGACCCAGTACTTC. This translates into CAWGRGNGAGETQYF.

This clonotype was seen repeatedly, ten times or more. The V gene is TRBV11-2, the J gene TRBJ1-1, with 7 nucleotides matching TRBD1. Germline V gene lookup returns CDR1 SGHAT and CDR2 FQNNGV. Trimming removed 5 bases from V and 4 bases from J; junction bases left unmatched: 4. The CDR3 runs 13 residues. CDR3 sequence (DNA): TGTGCCAGCAGCACAGGGGTGGGCACTGAAGCTTTCTTT. It yields the protein CASSTGVGTEAFF.

The sample holds many counts of this clonotype. V gene TRBV20-1 combines with J gene TRBJ2-3; possible D gene TRBD2, 5 bases. Between the trimmed V and J ends, which lost 0 bases and 4 bases, there was a span of 11 bases. The V gene's germline CDR1 is DFQATT and CDR2 SNEGSKA (reference sequence). This CDR3 has 14 residues. Here the CDR3 DNA reads TGCAGTGCTAGAGATTTCAAGGGAGCAGATACGCAGTATTTT. This gives the protein CSARDFKGADTQYF.

This clonotype has ten or more counts. The chain employs TRBV5-1 and TRBJ1-2; 9 bases agree with TRBD1. Germline V gene data show CDR1 as SGHRS and CDR2 as YFSETQ. The CDR3 runs 13 residues. V gave up 2 bases and J gave up 6 bases; unmatched junction bases: 2. CDR3 loop: CASSLTGGNGYTF. Written as DNA, the CDR3 is TGCGCCAGCAGCTTAACAGGGGGCAATGGCTACACCTTC. The whole variable domain, filled in from reference TRBV5-1 and TRBJ1-2, reads KAGVTQTPRYLIKTRGQQVTLSCSPISGHRSVSWYQQTPGQGLQFLFEYFSETQRNKGNFPGRFSGRQFSNSRSEMNVSTLELGDSALYLCASSLTGGNGYTFGSGTRLTVV.

This clonotype was detected only a few times. The J gene is TRBJ2-1, the V gene TRBV29-1; D might be TRBD2 (6 bases). CDR3 length equals 15 residues. Germline lookup yields CDR1 SQVTM and CDR2 ANQGSEA. Trimming took 1 base from V and 4 from J, leaving 14 bases between them. CDR3 coding DNA: TGCAGCGTTGAAGGCGTCTCAGGGAGGTACAATGAGCAGTTCTTC. As protein: CSVEGVSGRYNEQFF.

This chain uses TRBV5-8 with TRBJ1-2; no clear D gene. Germline V CDR1 and CDR2: SGHTS, YDEGEE. V was cut by 2 bases and J by 4 bases, with 9 bases left in between. The CDR3 is 13 residues long. CDR3 DNA sequence: TGTGCCAGCAGCTTCAGCCTCCGCTATGGCTACACCTTC. This gives the protein CASSFSLRYGYTF.

This clonotype was seen ten or more times. The gene calls are TRBV28 and TRBJ2-2; the match to TRBD1 covers 9 bases. Per the germline V gene, CDR1 is MDHEN and CDR2 is SYDVKM. CDR3 size: 15 residues. Germline trimming cut 6 bases from V and 6 bases from J; bases unmatched to any gene: 8. As DNA, the CDR3 is TGTGCCAGCAGCATCGGGGACAGGGAGTCCGGGGAGCTGTTTTTT. Its translation is CASSIGDRESGELFF.